The sample holds a few counts of the clone carrying this T cell receptor (beta chain). Its antigen is unknown. The data stem from a study of beta chain features in type 1 diabetes. Whole-study findings and limits: For Type 1 diabetes patients, all four CD4+ subsets carried TCRB CDR3s that were moderately but significantly shorter.

Expressed TCRB transcripts got sequenced, as all isolated RNA was reverse transcribed. Some clones are missing from TCRdb's copy, which holds only in-frame ones; the method was immunoSEQ multiplex PCR. The table includes nearly 700,000 clones, over 10% detected once. CDR1 SGHDN and CDR2 FVKESK come from the germline V gene. The V end lost 1 base, the J end lost 4 bases, and 1 base lay between the germline ends. The CDR3 has 11 amino acids. Cell sorting via CD45RO/CCR7/CD25/CD127/CD95/CD27 was performed to obtain CD4+ naive, central memory, regulatory and stem cell-like memory cells. This sequence originates from a man between 18 and 35 years old with type 1 diabetes. V is TRBV14 and J is TRBJ1-1; no clear D. Sequencing input: naive CD4+ T cells from blood. Here the CDR3 reads CASSQVTEAFF. The CDR3, as DNA: TGTGCCAGCAGCCAAGTCACTGAAGCTTTCTTT.